A selection of T cell receptor beta chains follows, all from one sample in a study of T-cell memory formation after mild COVID-19. TCRdb analysed the 5' RACE reads with MiXCR anew, one entry per CDR3 protein. The table shows under 250,000 distinct CDR3 sequences, with just over 15% occurring only once. Sequenced sample: PBMCs or a T cell subset sorted from them (not recorded which). The receptors were sampled from an adult woman who had mild COVID-19 (a few samples of this study predate the infection). Cell type and time point are not known. The CDR3 runs from the conserved cysteine through the conserved F or W. D genes are given only for firm matches. For some rows the clone size is stated as once, few or many, or as a class when expanded; others skip it.

clone size,D gene,V gene,J gene,CDR3 DNA,CDR3 protein
.,TRBD2,TRBV20-1,TRBJ2-3,TGCAGTGCTAGAGATTGGGCGAGCGGGAGGACAGATACGCAGTATTTT,CSARDWASGRTDTQYF
.,.,TRBV20-1,TRBJ1-1,TGCAGTGCTAGAGATGGTGGCAGGGCGAACACTGAAGCTTTCTTT,CSARDGGRANTEAFF
.,.,TRBV10-3,TRBJ1-2,TGTGCCATCAGTGAAGGGAGCCGGGACTATGGCTACACCTTC,CAISEGSRDYGYTF
few,.,TRBV6-5,TRBJ1-1,TGTGCCAGCAGTTACCACGGGGGAGGGGTGAACACTGAAGCTTTCTTT,CASSYHGGGVNTEAFF
.,.,TRBV12-3/TRBV12-4,TRBJ1-3,TGTGCCAGCAGTTCATACAGAGGAAACACCATATATTTT,CASSSYRGNTIYF
.,TRBD2,TRBV4-1,TRBJ2-7,TGCGCCAGCAGCCAAGGAACTAGCGGGGGGCTAAGCTCCTACGAGCAGTACTTC,CASSQGTSGGLSSYEQYF
few,TRBD1,TRBV28,TRBJ1-1,TGTGCCAGCAGTACCCTCCGGACAGGGAAGGCAAGCACTGAAGCTTTCTTT,CASSTLRTGKASTEAFF
few,.,TRBV6-5,TRBJ1-5,TGTGCCAGCAGTTCGGGACTCTGGGGAGGCCAGCCCCAGCATTTT,CASSSGLWGGQPQHF
few,TRBD1,TRBV15,TRBJ2-3,TGTGCCACCAGCAGAGATGTACAGGGGGGCGATACGCAGTATTTT,CATSRDVQGGDTQYF
few,TRBD1,TRBV15,TRBJ2-3,TGTGCCACCAGCAGAAAGACCCAGGGGGCGCGAACAGATACGCAGTATTTT,CATSRKTQGARTDTQYF
.,.,TRBV2,TRBJ1-1,TGTGCCAGCAGTGGAGACACATACACTGAAGCTTTCTTT,CASSGDTYTEAFF
.,TRBD2,TRBV20-1,TRBJ2-7,TGCAGTGCCAGAATCCCGGGACTAGCCTACGCGCAGTACTTC,CSARIPGLAYAQYF
.,.,TRBV7-2,TRBJ1-5,TGTGCCAGCAGCCAGTGGGGGCTTCAGGTCAATCAGCCCCAGCATTTT,CASSQWGLQVNQPQHF
many,TRBD1,TRBV5-1,TRBJ1-2,TGCGCCAGCAGCTTAACAGGGGCCCTCTATGGCTACACCTTC,CASSLTGALYGYTF
.,TRBD1,TRBV12-5,TRBJ1-1,TGTGCTAGTGGTTTGTCTACAGGGGACACTGAAGCTTTCTTT,CASGLSTGDTEAFF
few,.,TRBV18,TRBJ2-2,TGTGCCAGCTCACCACTCGGCGGCGGGGAGCTGTTTTTT,CASSPLGGGELFF
few,.,TRBV19,TRBJ2-3,TGTGCCAGTAAGGGGGGAGGGCGTGGAGATACGCAGTATTTT,CASKGGGRGDTQYF
few,TRBD2,TRBV4-2,TRBJ2-7,TGTGCCAGCAGCCAAGAGTCGCTAGCGGGGGGCTTTTCCCCTTACGAGCAGTACTTC,CASSQESLAGGFSPYEQYF
.,.,TRBV10-2,TRBJ1-1,TGCGCCAGCAGTGAGCGTTATGGTGCAGCTTTCTTT,CASSERYGAAFF
.,.,TRBV20-1,TRBJ1-2,TGCAGTGCTAGTAGGTCAGGCTATGGCTACACCTTC,CSASRSGYGYTF
few,.,TRBV24-1,TRBJ2-1,TGTGCCACCAGTGGACCAGGAGGTTATGAGCAGTTCTTC,CATSGPGGYEQFF
few,TRBD2,TRBV29-1,TRBJ2-1,TGCAGCGTTGAACCAGCGGGAGTTTCCTACAATGAGCAGTTCTTC,CSVEPAGVSYNEQFF
.,.,TRBV7-8,TRBJ1-2,TGTGCCAGCAGCTTCGACACCGGGGGGGGCTACACCTTC,CASSFDTGGGYTF
.,.,TRBV3-1,TRBJ2-2,TGTGCCAGCAGCCCCTTTAGGGGGACCGGGGAGCTGTTTTTT,CASSPFRGTGELFF
few,.,TRBV7-3,TRBJ2-1,TGTGCCAGCAGCTTATCCTTATTGGGCAAGGGTGAGCAGTTCTTC,CASSLSLLGKGEQFF
many,.,TRBV12-3/TRBV12-4,TRBJ2-1,TGTGCCAGCAGCCGAGGCGGGACGGCCTACAATGAGCAGTTCTTC,CASSRGGTAYNEQFF
many,TRBD2,TRBV14,TRBJ2-7,TGTGCCAGCAGCCCGGCGGGAGGTGGGTACGAGCAGTACTTC,CASSPAGGGYEQYF
.,.,TRBV11-2,TRBJ1-5,TGTGCCAGCAGCTCGGACAGCCTAAGCAATCAGCCCCAGCATTTT,CASSSDSLSNQPQHF
few,.,TRBV29-1,TRBJ2-7,TGCAGCGTTCGGGGCGACTCCTACGAGCAGTACTTC,CSVRGDSYEQYF
.,.,TRBV4-1,TRBJ2-5,TGCGCCAGCAGCCACTTGGATCCGGAGACCCAGTACTTC,CASSHLDPETQYF
.,TRBD1,TRBV20-1,TRBJ1-2,TGCAGTGCTAGGCAGGCAGGGGGACGACATGGCTACACCTTC,CSARQAGGRHGYTF
few,.,TRBV12-3/TRBV12-4,TRBJ1-2,TGTGCCAGCAGCCCCCCAACGGGGGGGGACTATGGCTACACCTTC,CASSPPTGGDYGYTF
.,.,TRBV5-1,TRBJ2-2,TGCGCCAGCAGCTTATCCTCCGGGGAGCTGTTTTTT,CASSLSSGELFF
.,.,TRBV18,TRBJ1-1,TGTGCCAGCTCACCAGGTATGTTGGTGGGAACTGAAGCTTTCTTT,CASSPGMLVGTEAFF
.,.,TRBV7-3,TRBJ2-6,TGTGCCAGCACTCACAATTCTGGGGCCAACGTCCTGACTTTC,CASTHNSGANVLTF
few,.,TRBV30,TRBJ1-5,TGTGCCTGGCGCAGGGGTGGAGGTCAGCCCCAGCATTTT,CAWRRGGGQPQHF
.,.,TRBV25-1,TRBJ2-7,TGTGCCAGCAGTCACAAACTGACAGGAACCTACGAGCAGTACTTC,CASSHKLTGTYEQYF
.,TRBD2,TRBV7-2,TRBJ2-7,TGTGCCAGCAGCTCCAGCGGGAGATTGGGTCTCGAGCAGTACTTC,CASSSSGRLGLEQYF
.,.,TRBV5-1,TRBJ2-7,TGCGCCAGCAGCCCAATACCGCAGGGGCCAAGCTCCTACGAGCAGTACTTC,CASSPIPQGPSSYEQYF
few,.,TRBV5-1,TRBJ2-3,TGCGCCAGCAGCTTGGCCCCCGGAGGCACAGATACGCAGTATTTT,CASSLAPGGTDTQYF
many,TRBD1,TRBV12-3/TRBV12-4,TRBJ1-2,TGTGCCAGCAGCCCCGGGACAGGGGGCAGCTATGGCTACACCTTC,CASSPGTGGSYGYTF
.,TRBD2,TRBV18,TRBJ2-1,TGTGCCAGCTTCACGGGGGGACTAGGGGAGCACAATGAGCAGTTCTTC,CASFTGGLGEHNEQFF
few,.,TRBV6-4,TRBJ1-1,TGTGCCAGCAGTGCAAAGGGACATAACACTGAAGCTTTCTTT,CASSAKGHNTEAFF
many,TRBD1,TRBV6-2/TRBV6-3,TRBJ1-6,TGTGCCAGCAGTCCGCGGGACAGGGGTGTTAATTCACCCCTCCACTTT,CASSPRDRGVNSPLHF
.,.,TRBV20-1,TRBJ2-7,TGCAGTGCAAGGTTGGCAAAGGGACCCTACGAGCAGTACTTC,CSARLAKGPYEQYF
few,TRBD1,TRBV9,TRBJ2-3,TGTGCCAGCAGCCCGGGGACAGTTGGCACAGATACGCAGTATTTT,CASSPGTVGTDTQYF
few,.,TRBV2,TRBJ2-1,TGTGCCAGCGCGGACGAAGGCAATGAGCAGTTCTTC,CASADEGNEQFF
.,.,TRBV18,TRBJ2-1,TGTGCCAGCTCACCACCGGGACAGCCCGGGACTTCCTTCTTC,CASSPPGQPGTSFF
.,TRBD2,TRBV7-2,TRBJ2-1,TGTGCCAGCAGCTTTAGCGGGGACTCCTACAATGAGCAGTTCTTC,CASSFSGDSYNEQFF
.,TRBD1,TRBV3-1,TRBJ1-1,TGTGCCAGCAGCCAAGAAAGAAAACCAGGGGGCTTGACTGAAGCTTTCTTT,CASSQERKPGGLTEAFF
.,TRBD1,TRBV5-5,TRBJ1-2,TGTGCCAGCAGCCCCCAACAGGGGGACTATGGCTACACCTTC,CASSPQQGDYGYTF
once,TRBD2,TRBV25-1,TRBJ2-5,TGTGCCAGCAGAGCTAGCGGGTCAGGACAAGAGACCCAGTACTTC,CASRASGSGQETQYF
few,TRBD1,TRBV6-1,TRBJ1-3,TGTGCCAGCAGGACCGGGACAGGGGGCTTATACACCATATATTTT,CASRTGTGGLYTIYF
.,TRBD2,TRBV20-1,TRBJ2-1,TGCAGTGCCGGGACTAGCGGGCGGAAATCTGAGCAGTTCTTC,CSAGTSGRKSEQFF
once,.,TRBV6-1,TRBJ1-2,TGTGCCAGCAGTGAAGCGCCCGGGTCCTATGGCTACACCTTC,CASSEAPGSYGYTF
many,.,TRBV7-6,TRBJ1-1,TGTGCCAGCAGCGACCCACCGGGTGAAGCTTTCTTT,CASSDPPGEAFF
few,.,TRBV20-1,TRBJ1-6,TGCAGTGCTAGAGATGATGCCAGCAGCTCCTATAATTCACCCCTCCACTTT,CSARDDASSSYNSPLHF
.,.,TRBV7-9,TRBJ2-2,TGTGCCAGCAGATTCCGGGACTCTAAAAACACCGGGGAGCTGTTTTTT,CASRFRDSKNTGELFF
.,.,TRBV6-1,TRBJ2-5,TGTGCCAGCAGTCCTCCTCCTAGGGGTGAGACCCAGTACTTC,CASSPPPRGETQYF